The rows below give T cell receptor beta chains drawn from one sample of a study of T cells in Graves' hyperthyroidism and ophthalmopathy. TCRdb re-called the multiplex PCR reads through MiXCR, storing one row per CDR3 protein. The table includes roughly 500,000 distinct CDR3 sequences, roughly a quarter detected once. What was sequenced was blood. The receptors originated from a woman aged 30 to 39 with Graves' ophthalmopathy. The CDR3 runs from the conserved cysteine through the conserved F or W. Each record gives: V gene, clone size, J gene, D gene, CDR3 DNA, CDR3 protein. The D gene is left open where the match is weak. Size values are once, few and many counts, or a class for expanded clones, and some rows have none.

TRBV7-2	-	TRBJ1-1	-	TGTGCCAGCAGCTTAACGCCGGCGACAAACACTGAAGCTTTCTTT	CASSLTPATNTEAFF
TRBV29-1	few	TRBJ1-1	TRBD1	TGCAGCGTAGGGGCGGGACAGACTTTAAACACTGAAGCTTTCTTT	CSVGAGQTLNTEAFF
TRBV20-1	few	TRBJ2-6	-	TGCAGTGCCCACGGGACGATGGCTGGGGCCAACGTCCTGACTTTC	CSAHGTMAGANVLTF
TRBV4-1	many	TRBJ2-7	-	TGCGCCAGCAGCCAGGGCGCGGGACGGAGCTACGAGCAGTACTTC	CASSQGAGRSYEQYF
TRBV20-1	few	TRBJ2-5	-	TGCAGTGCTAAACCGGGAGTAGGAGGGGAGACCCAGTACTTC	CSAKPGVGGETQYF
TRBV25-1	many	TRBJ2-7	TRBD1	TGTGCCAGCAGTGAAGGACAGGGGGCTACCTACGAGCAGTACTTC	CASSEGQGATYEQYF
TRBV10-3	many	TRBJ2-7	-	TGTGCCATCAGCCCAGGGACACGGACCTACGAGCAGTACTTC	CAISPGTRTYEQYF
TRBV6-1	many	TRBJ2-7	TRBD1	TGTGCCAGCAGTGTTGGACAGGGGTACTCCTACGAGCAGTACTTC	CASSVGQGYSYEQYF
TRBV20-1	many	TRBJ1-5	TRBD1	TGCAGCCCTCTCTTGTGGACAGGGGGAGGACAGCCCCAGCATTTT	CSPLLWTGGGQPQHF
TRBV20-1	-	TRBJ2-7	TRBD2	TGCAGTGCTATAGAGGCGGGACTAGCGGTCTCCTACGAGCAATACTTC	CSAIEAGLAVSYEQYF
TRBV4-1	many	TRBJ2-7	TRBD2	TGCGCCAGCAGCCAAGGAGGTAGCGGGGCACCCTACGAGCAGTACTTC	CASSQGGSGAPYEQYF
TRBV6-1	many	TRBJ2-5	TRBD2	TGTGCCAGCAGTGAATTAGCGGGGGGGCCAGAGACCCAGTACTTC	CASSELAGGPETQYF
TRBV27	many	TRBJ1-1	TRBD1	TGTGCCAGCAGTTTATTGGACAGGGACACTGAAGCTTTCTTT	CASSLLDRDTEAFF
TRBV28	many	TRBJ2-7	TRBD1	TGTGCCAGCAGTTACGACTCAGGGGACAGCGGCTCCTACGAGCAGTACTTC	CASSYDSGDSGSYEQYF
TRBV29-1	few	TRBJ2-7	-	TGCAGCGTTGTCCGGGGCGACAGCGCCTACGAGCAGTACTTC	CSVVRGDSAYEQYF
TRBV6-1	many	TRBJ1-1	-	TGTGCCAGCAGTGAATGGGCAGCGAACACTGAAGCTTTCTTT	CASSEWAANTEAFF
TRBV27	many	TRBJ1-5	-	TGTGCCAGCAGTTTATCGGGGGGTAACTATCAGCCCCAGCATTTT	CASSLSGGNYQPQHF
TRBV5-1	many	TRBJ1-1	-	TGCGCCAGCAGCTTGGCGGTGTACACTGAAGCTTTCTTT	CASSLAVYTEAFF
TRBV6-2/TRBV6-3	-	TRBJ1-2	TRBD1	TGTGCCAGCAGACCCGCCGGGACAGGCGGTGGCTACACCTTC	CASRPAGTGGGYTF
TRBV3-1	many	TRBJ2-2	-	TGTGCCAGCAGCCAAGCATACACCGGGGAGCTGTTTTTT	CASSQAYTGELFF
TRBV28	once	TRBJ1-2	-	TGTGCCAGCAAAGTGAGGGCGGGCTACACCTTC	CASKVRAGYTF
TRBV5-5	few	TRBJ1-1	-	TGTGCCAGCAGCTTGGTTGACGGTCTTGAAGCTTTCTTT	CASSLVDGLEAFF
TRBV27	many	TRBJ1-5	-	TGTGCCAGCAGTTCCACCTCCCGGGGGGTGCGGTTAAATAGCAATCAGCCCCAGCATTTT	CASSSTSRGVRLNSNQPQHF
TRBV5-6	-	TRBJ2-5	-	TGTGCCAGCAGTCAGGGGGGTGGGGTGGAGACCCAGTACTTC	CASSQGGGVETQYF
TRBV10-3	many	TRBJ1-2	-	TGTGCCATCAGTGAGTCGAGGGGGGAGGATGGCTACACCTTC	CAISESRGEDGYTF
TRBV24-1	many	TRBJ2-7	-	TGTGCCACTCCTAAATACAGGGCTCCTTACGAGCAGTACTTC	CATPKYRAPYEQYF
TRBV3-1	many	TRBJ1-5	-	TGTGCCAGCAGCCAAGAAACCACGACAATCAAGCATTTT	CASSQETTTIKHF
TRBV14	many	TRBJ2-7	-	TGTGCCAGCAGCCAAGTCGCCTTGGGAAGGGTCCCCTACGAGCAGTACTTC	CASSQVALGRVPYEQYF
TRBV7-8	many	TRBJ2-7	-	TGTGCCAGCAGCTTAGTTCGGGCCTACGAGCAGTACTTC	CASSLVRAYEQYF
TRBV19	many	TRBJ1-5	-	TGTGCCAGTAGTATCCCAGGGATGGGCAATCAGCCCCAGCATTTT	CASSIPGMGNQPQHF
TRBV7-8	many	TRBJ1-1	-	TGTGCCAGCAGCTTATTGTATGAACGCACTGAAGCTTTCTTT	CASSLLYERTEAFF
TRBV12-3/TRBV12-4	few	TRBJ2-7	TRBD1	TGTGCCAGCAGCCAAGGGTTCTCAGGGGGCGCCTACGAGCAGTACTTC	CASSQGFSGGAYEQYF
TRBV4-2	few	TRBJ1-5	-	TGTGCCAGCAGCCAAGTCGGACCCGGCGCCAATCAGCCCCAGCATTTT	CASSQVGPGANQPQHF
TRBV11-1	-	TRBJ2-7	TRBD1	TGTGCCAGCAGCTTACTACGCTACCGGGACAGGTACGAGCAGTACTTC	CASSLLRYRDRYEQYF
TRBV6-1	many	TRBJ1-2	TRBD1	TGTGCCAGCAGTGTCAGGGGGGGCGACGCTGGCTACACCTTC	CASSVRGGDAGYTF
TRBV11-2	few	TRBJ2-1	TRBD2	TGTGCCAGCAGCTTAGATCTATTGGACTTGGTTAGCGGGGGGGGAAATGAGCAGTTCTTC	CASSLDLLDLVSGGGNEQFF
TRBV6-2/TRBV6-3	-	TRBJ2-2	-	TGTGCCAGCAGTTATCGGTTGGAGGGCCTCGGCGGGGAGCTGTTTTTT	CASSYRLEGLGGELFF
TRBV6-5	-	TRBJ2-7	-	TGTGCCAGCAGTTACCCAACTGGGGCCAAGCAGTACTTC	CASSYPTGAKQYF